This TCR beta chain is drawn from a study of blood T cell repertoires in COVID-19 (dated by TCRdb to 2020 to 2021). Notes on the research overall: Collaborator samples came from the United States, Italy and Spain and covered acute and convalescent phases of COVID-19. The prospective study material was composed of cDNA or gDNA derived from T cells, B-cell-depleted T cells, or PBMCs. Deeply sampled blood TCRbeta repertoires from subjects exposed to, actively infected with, or recovered from COVID-19 were included in the dataset. The repertoires were released in a freely available public database meant as a resource for research on the immune response to SARS-CoV-2. The samples were drawn from the first 160 participants of the ongoing ImmuneRACE study and from 1,254 subjects provided by 6 global collaborators. Nearly every sample came with metadata listing a de-identified subject ID, COVID-19 status, age in years and sex. HLA class I and class II types, where available, came from metadata supplied by the sample provider rather than from assay-based typing.

The immunoSEQ Assay, a bias-controlled multiplex PCR, was used to amplify TCRbeta CDR3 regions from genomic DNA. The authors' analysis ran thus. The number of nucleated cells in each sample was estimated from the amplification of reference gene primers within the assay. To quantify the absolute abundance of each unique TCRbeta CDR3 rearrangement, sequence reads were collapsed and filtered. For each sample, productive Simpson clonality was calculated as the square root of Simpson's diversity index across productive rearrangements. The immuneACCESS repertoire file appears here via TCRdb, limited to in-frame rearrangements. These files lack a portion of the clones; in checked studies, under half of the deficit traces to unresolved V genes, and the cause of the others is not known. Clonal size and the V and J genes are those of that table, whereas D and trimming came from the DNA. This sample gives 180,000 or so clones in total; 80% to 90% of them show up just once. Roughly 8.6% of the sample comes from the top ten.

CDR1 is given as SEHNR and CDR2 as FQNEAQ, both from the germline V gene (reference sequence). The germline V end is reduced by 1 base and the J end by 2 bases; junction bases left unmatched: 6. The CDR3 measures 16 amino acids from cysteine to phenylalanine. The entry retains the CDR3 DNA only, 48 bases that are in frame from base 1. Broad study findings and their caveats: How much clinical and demographic metadata was included differed by source and by participant, and the metadata was provided uncurated.

Regarding this clone: Its antigen target is currently unknown. Base qualities are missing; no much larger clone stands one base away.

The collaborating institutions used their own protocols to collect whole blood in K2EDTA tubes. For TCRbeta analysis, collaborators shipped samples in one of three forms: frozen whole blood, isolated PBMCs, or DNA extracted from either of those sample types. The source material was peripheral blood. This clonotype was sampled from a man in his 60s with acute or convalescent COVID-19. This receptor chain uses TRBV7-9 and TRBJ2-7; 9 of the junction bases match TRBD2. The DNA sequence is given as TGTGCCAGCAGCTTAGTCTTAGCTAGCGGGACCTACGAGCAGTACTTC. It specifies CASSLVLASGTYEQYF.